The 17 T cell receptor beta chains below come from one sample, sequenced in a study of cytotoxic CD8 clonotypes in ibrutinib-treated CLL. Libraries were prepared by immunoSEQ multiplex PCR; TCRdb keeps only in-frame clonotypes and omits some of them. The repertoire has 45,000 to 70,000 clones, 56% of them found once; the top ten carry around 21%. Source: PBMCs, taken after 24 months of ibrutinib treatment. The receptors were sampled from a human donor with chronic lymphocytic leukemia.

This CDR3 reads CASSPFSGRALEQYF. DNA of the CDR3: TGTGCCAGCTCACCTTTTAGCGGGAGGGCCCTCGAGCAGTACTTC. The chain combines TRBV18 with TRBJ2-7, with 11 bases aligning to TRBD2. Germline V lookup: CDR1 KGHSH, CDR2 LQKENI. CDR3 length: 15 residues. V shed 3 bases, J shed 6 bases, and the junction held 7 bases outside the gene matches. Full variable domain (outside the CDR3, taken from reference TRBV18 and TRBJ2-7): NAGVMQNPRHLVRRRGQEARLRCSPMKGHSHVYWYRQLPEEGLKFMVYLQKENIIDESGMPKERFSAEFPKEGPSILRIQQVVRGDSAAYFCASSPFSGRALEQYFGPGTRLTVT.

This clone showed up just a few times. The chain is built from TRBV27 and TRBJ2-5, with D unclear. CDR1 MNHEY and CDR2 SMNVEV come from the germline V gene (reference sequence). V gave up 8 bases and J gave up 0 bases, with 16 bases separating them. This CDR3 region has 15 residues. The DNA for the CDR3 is TGTGCCAGCCGGCCCATTAGTGCGTACCAAGAGACCCAGTACTTC. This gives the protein CASRPISAYQETQYF.

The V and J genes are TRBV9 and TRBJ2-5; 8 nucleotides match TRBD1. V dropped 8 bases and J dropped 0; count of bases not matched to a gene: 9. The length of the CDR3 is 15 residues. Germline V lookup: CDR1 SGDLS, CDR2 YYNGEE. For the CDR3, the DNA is TGTGCCAGTACCCCGGGACAGGTCTACCAAGAGACCCAGTACTTC. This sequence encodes CASTPGQVYQETQYF.

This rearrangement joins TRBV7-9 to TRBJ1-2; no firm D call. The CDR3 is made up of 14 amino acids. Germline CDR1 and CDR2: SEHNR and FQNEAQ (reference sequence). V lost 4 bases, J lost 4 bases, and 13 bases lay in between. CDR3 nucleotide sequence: TGTGCCAGCAGCTATGAGGGTTGGGGCTATGGCTACACCTTC. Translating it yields CASSYEGWGYGYTF.

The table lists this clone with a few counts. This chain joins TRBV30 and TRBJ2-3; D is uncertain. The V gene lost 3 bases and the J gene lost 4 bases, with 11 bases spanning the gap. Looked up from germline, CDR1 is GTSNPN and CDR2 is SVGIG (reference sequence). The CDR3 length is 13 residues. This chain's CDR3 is CAWRRLRADTQYF. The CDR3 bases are TGTGCCTGGAGACGCCTTAGGGCAGATACGCAGTATTTT.

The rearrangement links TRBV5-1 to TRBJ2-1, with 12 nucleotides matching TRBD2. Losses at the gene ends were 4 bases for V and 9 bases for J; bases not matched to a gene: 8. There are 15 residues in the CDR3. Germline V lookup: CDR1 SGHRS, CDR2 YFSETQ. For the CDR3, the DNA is TGCGCCAGCAGCCTATCGACTAGCGGGAGACTTGAGCAGTTCTTC. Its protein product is CASSLSTSGRLEQFF.

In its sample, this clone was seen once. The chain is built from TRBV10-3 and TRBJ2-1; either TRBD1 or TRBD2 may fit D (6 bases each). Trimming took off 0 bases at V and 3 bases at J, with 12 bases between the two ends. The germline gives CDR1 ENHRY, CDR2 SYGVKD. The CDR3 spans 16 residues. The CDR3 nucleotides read TGTGCCATCAGTGAGTCAAGGGGGGAAGTCTACAATGAGCAGTTCTTC. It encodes CAISESRGEVYNEQFF.

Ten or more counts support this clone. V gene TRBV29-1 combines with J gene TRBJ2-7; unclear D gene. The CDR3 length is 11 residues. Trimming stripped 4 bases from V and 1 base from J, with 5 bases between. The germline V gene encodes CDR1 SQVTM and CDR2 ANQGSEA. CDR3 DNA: TGCAGCGTTGTCAGTTCCTACGAGCAGTACTTC. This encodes CSVVSSYEQYF.

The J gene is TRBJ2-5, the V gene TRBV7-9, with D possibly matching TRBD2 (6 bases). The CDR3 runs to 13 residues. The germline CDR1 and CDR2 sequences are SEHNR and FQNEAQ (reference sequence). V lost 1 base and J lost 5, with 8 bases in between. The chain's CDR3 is CASSLVGRETQYF. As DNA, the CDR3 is TGTGCCAGCAGCTTAGTAGGGAGGGAGACCCAGTACTTC.

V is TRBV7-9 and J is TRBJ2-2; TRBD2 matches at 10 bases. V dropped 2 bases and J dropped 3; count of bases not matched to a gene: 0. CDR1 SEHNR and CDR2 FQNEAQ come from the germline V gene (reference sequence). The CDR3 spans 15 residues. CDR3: CASSLTSGDTGELFF. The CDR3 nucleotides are TGTGCCAGCAGCTTAACTAGCGGGGACACCGGGGAGCTGTTTTTT.

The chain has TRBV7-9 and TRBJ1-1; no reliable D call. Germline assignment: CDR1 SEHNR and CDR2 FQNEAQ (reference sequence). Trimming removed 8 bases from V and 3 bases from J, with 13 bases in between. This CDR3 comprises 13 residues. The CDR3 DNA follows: TGTGCCAGCCGTTTCAATCCGTACACTGAAGCTTTCTTT. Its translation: CASRFNPYTEAFF.

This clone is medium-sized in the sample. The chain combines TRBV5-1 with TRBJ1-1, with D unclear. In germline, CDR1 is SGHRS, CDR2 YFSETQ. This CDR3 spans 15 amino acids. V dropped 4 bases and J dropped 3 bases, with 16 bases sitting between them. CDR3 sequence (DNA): TGCGCCAGCAGCCCCTCCGGTCCCGCTCACACTGAAGCTTTCTTT. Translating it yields CASSPSGPAHTEAFF.

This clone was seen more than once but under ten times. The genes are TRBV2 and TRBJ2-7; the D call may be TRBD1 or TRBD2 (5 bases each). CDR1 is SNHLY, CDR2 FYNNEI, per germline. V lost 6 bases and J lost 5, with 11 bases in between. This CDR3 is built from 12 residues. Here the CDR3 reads CASSRDGHEQYF. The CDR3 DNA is TGTGCCAGCAGCAGGGACGGCCACGAGCAGTACTTC. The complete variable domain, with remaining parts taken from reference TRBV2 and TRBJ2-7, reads EPEVTQTPSHQVTQMGQEVILRCVPISNHLYFYWYRQILGQKVEFLVSFYNNEISEKSEIFDDQFSVERPDGSNFTLKIRSTKLEDSAMYFCASSRDGHEQYFGPGTRLTVT.

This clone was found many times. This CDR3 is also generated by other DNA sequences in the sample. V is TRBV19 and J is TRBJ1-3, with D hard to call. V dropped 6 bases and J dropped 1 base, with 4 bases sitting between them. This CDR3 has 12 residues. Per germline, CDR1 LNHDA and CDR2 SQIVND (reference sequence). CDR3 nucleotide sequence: TGTGCCAGTAGCTTATCTGGAAACACCATATATTTT. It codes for CASSLSGNTIYF.

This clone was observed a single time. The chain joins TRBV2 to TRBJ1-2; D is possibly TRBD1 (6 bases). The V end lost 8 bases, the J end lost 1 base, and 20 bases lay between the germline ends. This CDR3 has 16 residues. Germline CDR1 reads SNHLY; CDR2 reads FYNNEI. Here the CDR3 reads CASEGNRAILNYGYTF. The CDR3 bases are TGTGCCAGCGAGGGTAACAGGGCCATTCTTAACTATGGCTACACCTTC.

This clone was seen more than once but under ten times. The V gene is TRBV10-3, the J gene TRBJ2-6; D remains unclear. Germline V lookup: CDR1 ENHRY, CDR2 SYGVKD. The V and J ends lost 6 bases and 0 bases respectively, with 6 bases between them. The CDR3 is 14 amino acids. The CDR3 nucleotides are TGTGCCATCAGACCCGACTCTGGGGCCAACGTCCTGACTTTC. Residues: CAIRPDSGANVLTF.

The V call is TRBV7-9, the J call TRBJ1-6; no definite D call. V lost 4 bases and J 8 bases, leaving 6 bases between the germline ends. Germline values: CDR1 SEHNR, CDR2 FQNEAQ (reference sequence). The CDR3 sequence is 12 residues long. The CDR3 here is CASSSQDSPLHF. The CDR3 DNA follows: TGTGCCAGCAGCTCGCAGGATTCACCCCTCCACTTT.